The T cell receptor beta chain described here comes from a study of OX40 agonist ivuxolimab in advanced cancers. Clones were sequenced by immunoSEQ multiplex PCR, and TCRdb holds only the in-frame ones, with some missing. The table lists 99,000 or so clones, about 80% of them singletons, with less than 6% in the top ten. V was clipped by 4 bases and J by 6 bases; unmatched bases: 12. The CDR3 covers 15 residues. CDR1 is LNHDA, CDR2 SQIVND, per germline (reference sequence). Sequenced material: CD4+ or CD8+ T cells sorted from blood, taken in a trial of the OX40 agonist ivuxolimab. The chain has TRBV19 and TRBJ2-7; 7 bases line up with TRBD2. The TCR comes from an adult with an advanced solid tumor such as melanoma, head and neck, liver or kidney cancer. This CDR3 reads CASSTTTVGRLEQYF. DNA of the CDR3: TGTGCCAGTAGTACGACGACAGTCGGGAGGCTCGAGCAGTACTTC.